This T cell receptor beta chain stems from a study of vaccination effects on CD4 cells after COVID-19. Sequencing was preceded by expansion of antigen-specific CD4+ T cells with viral peptide pools in the ViraFEST assay. CD4+ T cell isolation took place after approximately 11 days of culture. Nucleocapsid antibodies were negative in the vaccine recipients, who had never had SARS-CoV-2 infection. PBMC cultures contained about 2 million cells per well, approximately 10 IU/ml IL-2 and around 9.6 ug/ml peptides. Fresh IL-2-containing medium replaced half the medium on days 3 and 7. Comments on this clone: Antigen: not known.

The V end was cut by 2 bases, the J end by 5 bases, with 9 bases between. The CDR3 runs to 13 residues. CDR1 is SGHDN, CDR2 FVKESK, per germline. TCRdb's table, derived via immunoSEQ multiplex PCR, lists solely in-frame clones and lacks some. Of about 70,000 clones listed, about four fifths are singletons. The chain employs TRBV14 and TRBJ1-2; D unresolved. Sequenced here: CD4+ T cells from PBMCs cultured with SARS-CoV-2 spike peptides, sampled before COVID-19 vaccination. The TCR sequence derives from a human donor who received a COVID-19 vaccine. The CDR3 DNA sequence: TGTGCCAGCAGCCAAAGTCGGTCTTATGGCTACACCTTC. It encodes CASSQSRSYGYTF.